This T cell receptor beta chain appears in the sequencing data of a study of Ad26.COV2.S vaccination and SARS-CoV-2 variants. On the study more broadly: Donor participated within the Ad26.COV2.S arm of the COV1001 trial.

Sample treatment: around 19 received Ad26.COV2.S at low or high dose, single or two shots; 5 received placebo; per-sample allocation not given. Material that was analyzed had been drawn on day 63 after the first vaccine or placebo injection. With V trimmed by 4 bases and J by 9 bases, 5 bases remained unmatched. Germline V gene data show CDR1 as MGHDK and CDR2 as SYGVNS. The CDR3 length is 14 residues. The method was immunoSEQ multiplex PCR; TCRdb's version includes in-frame clones alone and lacks a portion of them. The sample lists under 550,000 clones, roughly 90% occurring once. The receptor comes from a person aged 18-65 years who received the Ad26.COV2.S COVID-19 vaccine or a placebo. Here the sequenced sample was peripheral blood, taken in a trial of Ad26.COV2.S vaccine versus placebo. V is TRBV25-1 and J is TRBJ1-6; 8 nucleotides align to TRBD1. CDR3 in amino acids: CASSARGPGSPLHF. CDR3 sequence (DNA): TGTGCCAGCAGTGCCAGGGGGCCTGGTTCACCCCTCCACTTT. Based on the CDR3 plus reference TRBV25-1 and TRBJ1-6, the full variable domain is EADIYQTPRYLVIGTGKKITLECSQTMGHDKMYWYQQDPGMELHLIHYSYGVNSTEKGDLSSESTVSRIRTEHFPLTLESARPSHTSQYLCASSARGPGSPLHFGNGTRLTVT.